This T cell receptor (beta chain) was profiled in a study of blood T cell repertoires in COVID-19. Study details: Some COVID-19 samples were acute and others convalescent; all came from the United States, Italy and Spain.

The germline CDR1 and CDR2 sequences are LGHNT and FRNRAP. CDR3 length equals 22 residues. The trim removed 2 bases at V and 6 bases at J, leaving 30 bases unmatched. This clone appeared a few times. Per the original data handling: The assay estimated nucleated cells by amplifying reference gene primers. Profiled with immunoSEQ multiplex PCR; TCRdb holds only in-frame clones, not every one. The DNA gave D and trimming, while V, J and clone size come from that table. This table holds approximately 380,000 clones, 80% to 95% found once. Participants were aged 18 to 89 years from 20 to 30 US areas. Within the 2 weeks before study entry, each person in the exposed group met a COVID-19 case.

The sequence was collected from a woman in her forties who had been exposed to COVID-19. Material: PBMCs or T cells enriched from blood (not recorded which). The V and J genes are TRBV12-5 and TRBJ1-2; 7 bases fit TRBD1. CDR3 sequence: CASGLTHTARHRGRYHGNGYTF. In DNA form, the CDR3 reads TGTGCTAGTGGTTTGACCCACACCGCCCGACATAGGGGGCGATATCACGGGAATGGCTACACCTTC.